A single sample is the source of the 25 T cell receptor beta chains below, sequenced in a study of blood T cell repertoires in COVID-19. Only in-frame clones appear in the TCRdb table, and some are missing; sequencing was by immunoSEQ multiplex PCR. This repertoire shows approximately 75,000 clones, 75% to 90% found once; its top ten account for 9.5% to 15%. Input material: peripheral blood. These receptor sequences come from a man aged 50-60 years with COVID-19, enrolled during active disease.

The rearrangement joins TRBV27 to TRBJ2-7; D is possibly TRBD2 (5 bases). Trimming pared 3 bases from V and 4 bases from J, leaving 16 bases between. Germline CDR1 reads MNHEY; CDR2 reads SMNVEV (reference sequence). The CDR3 length is 15 residues. In nucleotides, the CDR3 is TGTGCCAGCAGTTTGGTCGAGGGCCGTCTATACGAGCAGTACTTC. Amino acid sequence: CASSLVEGRLYEQYF.

J is TRBJ2-1 and V is TRBV29-1; TRBD1 might be the D (6 bases). The ends were cut back, 0 bases at V and 7 bases at J, with 19 bases in the middle. CDR3 size: 16 residues. Germline V gene data show CDR1 as SQVTM and CDR2 as ANQGSEA. Here the CDR3 reads CSVEDLAQGKWNEQFF. The CDR3 DNA follows: TGCAGCGTTGAAGATCTCGCACAGGGAAAATGGAATGAGCAGTTCTTC.

The chain combines TRBV7-9 with TRBJ1-2, with TRBD1 matching over 8 bases. The CDR3 contains 13 residues. V dropped 4 bases and J dropped 7; count of bases not matched to a gene: 5. Germline loops: CDR1 SEHNR, CDR2 FQNEAQ (reference sequence). Here the CDR3 reads CASSSQDRVGYTF. Written as DNA, the CDR3 is TGTGCCAGCAGCTCCCAGGACAGGGTTGGCTACACCTTC.

This chain uses TRBV19 with TRBJ1-4; possible D gene TRBD1, 6 bases. Per germline, CDR1 LNHDA and CDR2 SQIVND (reference sequence). The V end was cut by 3 bases, the J end by 2 bases, with 13 bases between. The CDR3 sequence is 16 residues long. The CDR3 loop is CASSMQRGTTNEKLFF. CDR3 nucleotides: TGTGCCAGTAGTATGCAAAGGGGGACCACTAATGAAAAACTGTTTTTT.

This clone was counted between two and nine times. The gene calls are TRBV24-1 and TRBJ2-1; 7 bases map to TRBD1. The V gene's germline CDR1 is KGHDR and CDR2 SFDVKD. Trimming cost V 4 bases and J 7 bases; bases outside gene matches: 12. The CDR3 is made up of 16 amino acids. This chain's CDR3 is CATSDGQVGILNEQFF. As DNA, the CDR3 is TGTGCCACCAGTGACGGACAGGTCGGCATTCTTAATGAGCAGTTCTTC.

The J gene is TRBJ2-1, the V gene TRBV7-8; D is undetermined. The V end was cut by 5 bases, the J end by 2 bases, with 16 bases between. The CDR3 covers 16 residues. Germline V gene data show CDR1 as SGHVS and CDR2 as FQNEAQ. The CDR3, as DNA: TGTGCCAGCAGCCCCTCCGCGAGAGTAACCTACAATGAGCAGTTCTTC. Translation: CASSPSARVTYNEQFF.

This chain joins TRBV27 and TRBJ2-6; D is perhaps TRBD2 (5 bases). Germline CDR1 reads MNHEY; CDR2 reads SMNVEV (reference sequence). The length of the CDR3 is 19 residues. Trimming took off 4 bases at V and 0 bases at J, with 19 bases between the two ends. The CDR3 DNA reads TGTGCCAGCAGTTCCGACGGGGTGAGACCACTCTCTGGGGCCAACGTCCTGACTTTC. It translates to CASSSDGVRPLSGANVLTF.

The chain links TRBV24-1 to TRBJ2-7; D call uncertain. CDR1 is KGHDR and CDR2 is SFDVKD in the germline V gene. V was shortened by 3 bases and J by 5 bases, with 19 bases between the two germline ends. The CDR3 sequence is 16 residues long. For the CDR3, the DNA is TGTGCCACCAGTGATCACGATCCCTCATCTGGCCACGAGCAGTACTTC. Translated: CATSDHDPSSGHEQYF.

The chain carries TRBV27 and TRBJ2-5; 10 bases align to TRBD2. The CDR3 covers 15 residues. Germline assignment: CDR1 MNHEY and CDR2 SMNVEV (reference sequence). The V and J ends lost 5 bases and 5 bases, in that order; junction bases with no gene match: 8. The CDR3 region has the DNA TGTGCCAGCAGTGATCTAGCGGGAGTACTGGAGACCCAGTACTTC. Translating it yields CASSDLAGVLETQYF.

Remarks on this clone: The junction departs from the called germline gene at one end, perhaps through a read error. The chain couples TRBV25-1 to TRBJ2-5, with 7 bases matching TRBD1. In germline, CDR1 is MGHDK, CDR2 SYGVNS. This CDR3 has 17 amino acids. CDR3 protein: CASSLPIQQGQKEAQYF. The CDR3 DNA reads TGTGCCAGCAGTCTTCCTATACAACAGGGGCAGAAAGAGGCCCAGTACTTC.

This clone turned up a few times. The rearrangement links TRBV5-1 to TRBJ1-2; the match to TRBD1 covers 8 bases. Germline CDR1 reads SGHRS; CDR2 reads YFSETQ. Trimming took 0 bases from V and 10 from J; bases not matched to a gene: 11. The CDR3 contains 15 residues. Here the CDR3 DNA reads TGCGCCAGCAGCTTGGAAACAGGGGGTAGGATGGACTACACCTTC. Translated: CASSLETGGRMDYTF.

V usage is TRBV19 and J usage is TRBJ2-5, with a tentative D call TRBD1 (5 bases). The CDR3 spans 13 residues. Looked up from germline, CDR1 is LNHDA and CDR2 is SQIVND (reference sequence). V shed 6 bases and J shed 2 bases, with 10 bases lying between them. As DNA, the CDR3 is TGTGCCAGTAGACCGACAGATCAAGAGACCCAGTACTTC. Protein product: CASRPTDQETQYF. Filled out from reference TRBV19 and TRBJ2-5, the complete variable domain reads DGGITQSPKYLFRKEGQNVTLSCEQNLNHDAMYWYRQDPGQGLRLIYYSQIVNDFQKGDIAEGYSVSREKKESFPLTVTSAQKNPTAFYLCASRPTDQETQYFGPGTRLLVL.

The chain employs TRBV2 and TRBJ2-7; D might be TRBD2 (5 bases). V dropped 3 bases and J dropped 3 bases, with 6 bases sitting between them. The CDR3 sequence is 12 residues long. CDR1 and CDR2 from the germline V gene are SNHLY and FYNNEI. The chain's CDR3 is CASSERVYEQYF. The CDR3 DNA reads TGTGCCAGCAGTGAGAGGGTCTACGAGCAGTACTTC. Supplemented by reference TRBV2 and TRBJ2-7, the full variable domain reads EPEVTQTPSHQVTQMGQEVILRCVPISNHLYFYWYRQILGQKVEFLVSFYNNEISEKSEIFDDQFSVERPDGSNFTLKIRSTKLEDSAMYFCASSERVYEQYFGPGTRLTVT.

V gene TRBV18 combines with J gene TRBJ2-1; a weak D match, TRBD2 (6 bases). V was clipped by 3 bases and J by 7 bases, with 16 bases between them. Germline V gene sequence: CDR1 KGHSH, CDR2 LQKENI. The CDR3 contains 15 residues. The chain's CDR3 is CASSPGGSPGNEQFF. The CDR3 DNA is TGTGCCAGCTCACCGGGAGGCAGCCCAGGTAATGAGCAGTTCTTC. Drawing the rest from reference TRBV18 and TRBJ2-1, the complete variable domain is NAGVMQNPRHLVRRRGQEARLRCSPMKGHSHVYWYRQLPEEGLKFMVYLQKENIIDESGMPKERFSAEFPKEGPSILRIQQVVRGDSAAYFCASSPGGSPGNEQFFGPGTRLTVL.

The V call is TRBV5-1, the J call TRBJ2-7; 9 bases match TRBD1. Trimming removed 2 bases from V and 2 bases from J; junction bases left unmatched: 5. The CDR3 length is 15 residues. Germline assignment: CDR1 SGHRS and CDR2 YFSETQ. The CDR3 DNA reads as TGCGCCAGCAGCTTTCAGACAGGGGGGACCTACGAGCAGTACTTC. Translating gives CASSFQTGGTYEQYF.

This clone was found a few times. The chain carries TRBV7-3 and TRBJ1-1, with D hard to call. This CDR3 spans 15 amino acids. The germline CDR1 and CDR2 sequences are SGHTA and FQGTGA. With 6 bases removed from V and 0 bases from J, the gap between germline ends came to 14 bases. The CDR3 here is CASSPARLMNTEAFF. Written as DNA, the CDR3 is TGTGCCAGCAGTCCTGCCAGGTTGATGAACACTGAAGCTTTCTTT. Drawing the rest from reference TRBV7-3 and TRBJ1-1, the complete variable domain is GAGVSQTPSNKVTEKGKYVELRCDPISGHTALYWYRQSLGQGPEFLIYFQGTGAADDSGLPNDRFFAVRPEGSVSTLKIQRTERGDSAVYLCASSPARLMNTEAFFGQGTRLTVV.

The gene calls are TRBV5-6 and TRBJ2-3, with 7 bases that match TRBD2. This CDR3 has 16 amino acids. Germline values: CDR1 SGHDT, CDR2 YYEEEE. The ends lost 2 bases at V and 3 bases at J; junction bases unmatched: 9. The CDR3 DNA reads TGTGCCAGCAGCTTCGTAGGGCGGGAGTTAACAGATACGCAGTATTTT. It translates to CASSFVGRELTDTQYF.

The V call is TRBV19, the J call TRBJ2-5; 9 nucleotides match TRBD1. Germline V gene sequence: CDR1 LNHDA, CDR2 SQIVND (reference sequence). The V gene end was trimmed by 5 bases and the J gene end by 5 bases; junction bases not matched to a gene: 9. CDR3 length: 15 residues. The CDR3 coding sequence is TGTGCCAGTAGTGTCGGACAGGGGTCTCAGGAGACCCAGTACTTC. Protein: CASSVGQGSQETQYF.

The rearrangement joins TRBV6-5 to TRBJ1-5, with D tentatively TRBD1 (6 bases). The CDR3 has 14 amino acids. Germline V gene lookup returns CDR1 MNHEY and CDR2 SVGAGI. V was cut by 4 bases and J by 4 bases, with 11 bases left in between. CDR3 sequence: CASSSAGANQPQHF. Here the CDR3 DNA reads TGTGCCAGCAGTTCCGCAGGGGCGAATCAGCCCCAGCATTTT.

V is TRBV18 and J is TRBJ2-1; D is unresolved. V was pared by 2 bases and J by 8 bases, with 19 bases between. The germline gives CDR1 KGHSH, CDR2 LQKENI. This CDR3 has 16 residues. CDR3 protein: CASSPYVTGISDEQFF. The DNA of the CDR3 is TGTGCCAGCTCACCATACGTGACGGGTATCAGCGATGAGCAGTTCTTC.

The rearrangement uses TRBV6-6 and TRBJ2-3, with 11 bases identical to TRBD2. The V and J ends lost 5 bases and 4 bases, in that order; junction bases with no gene match: 14. The V gene's germline CDR1 is MNHNY and CDR2 SVGAGI (reference sequence). There are 18 residues in the CDR3. The CDR3 is CASSPAVVAGGVADTQYF. The CDR3, as DNA: TGTGCCAGCAGTCCCGCCGTGGTAGCGGGAGGGGTGGCAGATACGCAGTATTTT.

The gene calls are TRBV5-6 and TRBJ2-1; TRBD2 agrees at 8 bases. This CDR3 is 19 amino acids long. Germline V gene lookup returns CDR1 SGHDT and CDR2 YYEEEE. The junction had 15 bases not matched to a gene; V was cut back by 2 bases and J by 2 bases. CDR3 DNA: TGTGCCAGCAGCTTAGAGGTTGCGGGAGGCTCCCTAGCCTACAATGAGCAGTTCTTC. Its protein is CASSLEVAGGSLAYNEQFF.

The genes are TRBV15 and TRBJ1-1; 7 bases align to TRBD1. V trimming: 0 bases; J trimming: 11 bases; junction bases outside the gene matches: 3. Germline CDR1 reads LNHNV; CDR2 reads YYDKDF (reference sequence). The CDR3 spans 12 residues. The CDR3 DNA sequence: TGTGCCACCAGCAGAGATACAGGGGTTGCTTTCTTT. This codes for CATSRDTGVAFF.

The chain joins TRBV28 to TRBJ2-3; TRBD1 matches at 7 bases. The germline CDR1 and CDR2 sequences are MDHEN and SYDVKM. The CDR3 consists of 16 residues. Trimming at V came to 2 bases and at J to 0 bases, leaving 5 bases not matched to a gene. For the CDR3, the DNA is TGTGCCAGCAGTTTAGGACAGGCCCCTAGCACAGATACGCAGTATTTT. The encoded protein is CASSLGQAPSTDTQYF.

This chain uses TRBV5-5 with TRBJ2-7, with TRBD2 matching over 9 bases. This CDR3 has 14 residues. Germline CDR1 is SGHKS and CDR2 is YYEKEE (reference sequence). V lost 4 bases to trimming and J lost 6 bases; unmatched junction nucleotides: 8. CDR3 in amino acids: CASSPLAGSTEQYF. For the CDR3, the DNA is TGTGCCAGCAGCCCTCTAGCGGGGTCAACCGAGCAGTACTTC.